This TCR beta chain originates from a study of Graves' ophthalmopathy and Graves' hyperthyroidism. From RNA, the CDR3 regions of TCR beta chains were amplified and sequenced. HTBI primers primed a first-round RT-PCR, and a second-round multiplex PCR followed. TCRdb re-analysed the multiplex PCR reads in MiXCR, keeping a single row per CDR3 protein. The table includes about 1.2 million distinct CDR3 sequences, roughly 35% detected once. Study-wide results and caveats: Blood also harbored most expanded thyroid clonotypes above 0.001 frequency. Sensitivity of roughly 88% and specificity of approximately 76% were achieved when a 13-signature model separated ophthalmopathy from stable hyperthyroidism.

About this clonotype itself: Its antigen is not known.

The specimen was peripheral blood or thyroid tissue (not recorded which). This receptor was obtained from an adult man with Graves' hyperthyroidism.

The CDR3 loop reads CAMQPDSQDEQFF. DNA of the CDR3: TGTGCCATGCAACCGGACAGCCAGGATGAGCAGTTCTTC. The chain employs TRBV10-3 and TRBJ2-7, with a possible D match to TRBD1 (6 bases). Gene TRBJ2-1 matches the end of the DNA better, so the J call may be wrong. Germline assignment: CDR1 ENHRY and CDR2 SYGVKD. CDR3 length: 13 amino acids.